The source of this T cell receptor (beta chain) is a study of response to subunit inactivated influenza vaccine. This CDR3 comprises 13 residues. CDR1 GTSNPN and CDR2 SVGIG come from the germline V gene (reference sequence). Trimming removed 1 base from V and 5 bases from J; junction bases left unmatched: 3. Each CDR3 protein is one row after TCRdb ran MiXCR on the RT-PCR reads. The table includes fewer than 700,000 distinct CDR3 sequences, 10% to 15% detected once. The V and J genes are TRBV30 and TRBJ2-7; 9 positions agree with TRBD1. The input for sequencing was PBMCs from blood, taken more than 35 days after vaccination. This receptor was identified in a man over 45 who received an inactivated influenza vaccine. CDR3 coding DNA: TGTGCCTGGAGTGCCGGGACAGGGAACGAGCAGTACTTC. It encodes CAWSAGTGNEQYF.